What follows are 25 T cell receptor beta chains derived from one specimen sequenced in a study of neurological immune-mediated disorders. TCRdb analysed the 5' RACE reads with MiXCR anew, one entry per CDR3 protein. The sample records roughly 36,000 distinct CDR3 sequences, 7% to 8.5% being singletons. Source material: CD4+ T cells from blood. Receptor source: a man in his forties or fifties in good health.

This clonotype was recorded at least ten times. The chain recombines TRBV20-1 with TRBJ2-7, with 11 positions matching TRBD1. The junction had 11 bases not matched to a gene; V was cut back by 6 bases and J by 4 bases. The CDR3 is 15 residues long. Looked up from germline, CDR1 is DFQATT and CDR2 is SNEGSKA (reference sequence). CDR3 protein: CSALSSDRGLYEQYF. For the CDR3, the DNA is TGCAGTGCCCTATCGTCGGACAGGGGGCTTTACGAGCAGTACTTC.

This clonotype was counted at least ten times. The chain uses TRBV20-1 and TRBJ2-7, with 8 bases matching TRBD2. This CDR3 region has 15 residues. Germline V CDR1 and CDR2: DFQATT, SNEGSKA (reference sequence). The V segment lost 0 bases and the J segment 5 bases; nucleotides outside the gene matches: 9. CDR3 sequence reads: CSAREGGGRIDEQYF. In DNA form, the CDR3 reads TGCAGTGCTAGAGAGGGCGGCGGGAGGATTGACGAGCAGTACTTC.

This clonotype was seen repeatedly, ten times or more. J is TRBJ2-5 and V is TRBV20-1; possibly TRBD2 for D (7 bases). CDR3 length: 12 amino acids. Looked up from germline, CDR1 is DFQATT and CDR2 is SNEGSKA (reference sequence). CDR3 region: CSQRGGQETQYF. CDR3 bases: TGCAGCCAAAGGGGGGGCCAAGAGACCCAGTACTTC.

This clonotype was recorded many times. This chain uses TRBV5-1 with TRBJ1-2; 8 nucleotides line up with TRBD1. The CDR3 covers 15 residues. V shed 4 bases, J shed 8 bases, and the junction held 13 bases outside the gene matches. CDR1 is SGHRS and CDR2 is YFSETQ in the germline V gene. CDR3 sequence reads: CASSPGTGGTGGYTF. CDR3 DNA sequence: TGCGCCAGCAGCCCGGGGACAGGCGGCACAGGAGGCTACACCTTC.

This clonotype was observed at least ten times. V and J are TRBV7-6 and TRBJ2-7; perhaps TRBD1 as D (6 bases). With 5 bases removed from V and 4 bases from J, the gap between germline ends came to 12 bases. Per the germline V gene, CDR1 is SGHVS and CDR2 is FNYEAQ. This CDR3 contains 13 residues. The CDR3 region is CASSRGQYYEQYF. CDR3 DNA: TGTGCCAGCAGCCGAGGACAGTATTACGAGCAGTACTTC.

Many counts were recorded for this clonotype. The V gene is TRBV7-9, the J gene TRBJ2-1, with 11 bases lining up with TRBD2. J was trimmed by 11 bases and V by 1 base; bases with no gene match: 7. The CDR3 consists of 15 residues. The germline V gene has CDR1 SEHNR and CDR2 FQNEAQ (reference sequence). CDR3 residues: CASSLGLAGGFQQFF. CDR3 sequence (DNA): TGTGCCAGCAGCTTAGGCCTAGCGGGAGGTTTTCAGCAGTTCTTC. The full variable domain, its missing parts supplied by reference TRBV7-9 and TRBJ2-1, is DTGVSQNPRHKITKRGQNVTFRCDPISEHNRLYWYRQTLGQGPEFLTYFQNEAQLEKSRLLSDRFSAERPKGSFSTLEIQRTEQGDSAMYLCASSLGLAGGFQQFFGPGTRLTVL.

This clonotype was seen at least ten times. The chain couples TRBV11-2 to TRBJ2-2, with a weak D call TRBD2 (5 bases). From germline, CDR1 is SGHAT and CDR2 FQNNGV. The CDR3 runs to 11 residues. V was shortened by 3 bases and J by 14 bases, with 10 bases between the two germline ends. CDR3: CASSFGGSLFF. The CDR3 DNA reads TGTGCCAGCAGCTTTGGCGGGTCCCTGTTTTTT.

In this sample, this clonotype turned up many times. The chain links TRBV11-2 to TRBJ2-7; D is unclear. With 4 bases removed from V and 7 bases from J, the gap between germline ends came to 11 bases. The germline V gene encodes CDR1 SGHAT and CDR2 FQNNGV. The CDR3 runs 12 residues. CDR3 in DNA: TGTGCCAGCAGCTCCCCAACGAAGGAGCAGTACTTC. It translates to CASSSPTKEQYF.

This clonotype occurred many times. The chain carries TRBV28 and TRBJ2-7; TRBD1 might be the D (6 bases). The V end was cut by 2 bases, the J end by 4 bases, with 15 bases between. The CDR3 totals 15 residues. Germline V gene data show CDR1 as MDHEN and CDR2 as SYDVKM. Written as DNA, the CDR3 is TGTGCCAGCAGTTTAGGGGGCACCCTCATTTACGAGCAGTACTTC. Amino acids: CASSLGGTLIYEQYF.

This clonotype was counted many times. The J gene is TRBJ2-5, the V gene TRBV25-1, with TRBD2 as a possible D gene (7 bases). CDR3 length: 15 amino acids. Germline V gene lookup returns CDR1 MGHDK and CDR2 SYGVNS. Trimming took off 0 bases at V and 6 bases at J, with 14 bases between the two ends. CDR3 sequence reads: CASSEYSGGAKTQYF. DNA for the CDR3: TGTGCCAGCAGTGAATATTCGGGGGGCGCGAAGACCCAGTACTTC. Supplemented by reference TRBV25-1 and TRBJ2-5, the full variable domain reads EADIYQTPRYLVIGTGKKITLECSQTMGHDKMYWYQQDPGMELHLIHYSYGVNSTEKGDLSSESTVSRIRTEHFPLTLESARPSHTSQYLCASSEYSGGAKTQYFGPGTRLLVL.

This sequence joins TRBV29-1 and TRBJ2-7; TRBD1 agrees at 10 bases. After removal of 1 base from V and 3 bases from J, the junction contained 6 bases not matched to a gene. Germline V CDR1 and CDR2: SQVTM, ANQGSEA. The CDR3 sequence is 15 residues long. The CDR3 is CSVEGMGQGFYEQYF. The CDR3 nucleotides are TGCAGCGTTGAAGGTATGGGACAGGGGTTCTACGAGCAGTACTTC.

At least ten counts were recorded for this clonotype. The rearrangement uses TRBV6-6 and TRBJ2-7; the D is unclear. V shed 2 bases and J shed 7 bases, with 9 bases lying between them. This CDR3 region has 12 residues. Germline V CDR1 and CDR2: MNHNY, SVGAGI (reference sequence). In DNA, the CDR3 is TGTGCCAGCAGTTACAACAAGCGTGAGCAGTACTTC. The encoded protein is CASSYNKREQYF.

In its sample, this clonotype was seen many times. The V gene is TRBV20-1, the J gene TRBJ2-1; 10 nucleotides match TRBD2. The CDR3 covers 15 residues. Trimming cost V 0 bases and J 7 bases; bases outside gene matches: 6. Per germline, CDR1 DFQATT and CDR2 SNEGSKA (reference sequence). CDR3 loop: CSARDPAGGGNEQFF. The DNA of the CDR3 is TGCAGTGCTAGAGATCCAGCGGGAGGGGGAAATGAGCAGTTCTTC.

This clonotype was counted at least ten times. The genes are TRBV7-6 and TRBJ2-3, with 10 bases aligning to TRBD2. The V gene's germline CDR1 is SGHVS and CDR2 FNYEAQ. The CDR3 loop spans 17 amino acids. The trim removed 5 bases at V and 7 bases at J, leaving 15 bases unmatched. CDR3 DNA: TGTGCCAGCAGCGAAAGAAGTAGCGGGAGGCTCTGGAATACGCAGTATTTT. Encoded protein: CASSERSSGRLWNTQYF.

This clonotype has a count of ten or more. The chain is built from TRBV6-6 and TRBJ2-7, with D perhaps assigned TRBD1 or TRBD2 (5 bases each). This CDR3 contains 15 residues. Germline V CDR1 and CDR2: MNHNY, SVGAGI (reference sequence). The ends were cut back, 6 bases at V and 5 bases at J, with 20 bases in the middle. The DNA for the CDR3 is TGTGCCAGCAGACCCCCCCTTGAGGGGTCCCACGAGCAGTACTTC. Translated: CASRPPLEGSHEQYF.

The table lists this clonotype with many counts. The gene calls are TRBV5-1 and TRBJ1-1; D might be TRBD1 (6 bases). Between the trimmed V and J ends, which lost 7 bases and 3 bases, there was a span of 13 bases. Germline values: CDR1 SGHRS, CDR2 YFSETQ. This CDR3 is 13 amino acids long. In DNA, the CDR3 is TGCGCCAGCGCCTACTCAGGGGACACTGAAGCTTTCTTT. This sequence encodes CASAYSGDTEAFF. Drawing the rest from reference TRBV5-1 and TRBJ1-1, the complete variable domain is KAGVTQTPRYLIKTRGQQVTLSCSPISGHRSVSWYQQTPGQGLQFLFEYFSETQRNKGNFPGRFSGRQFSNSRSEMNVSTLELGDSALYLCASAYSGDTEAFFGQGTRLTVV.

This clonotype was detected ten times or more. The chain uses TRBV5-1 and TRBJ2-3, with TRBD2 identical over 10 bases. The length of the CDR3 is 15 residues. Looked up from germline, CDR1 is SGHRS and CDR2 is YFSETQ. V was clipped by 1 base and J by 3 bases; unmatched bases: 2. The CDR3 sequence is CASSLMTSGTDTQYF. The DNA of the CDR3 is TGCGCCAGCAGCTTGATGACTAGCGGGACAGATACGCAGTATTTT.

Many counts were recorded for this clonotype. This CDR3 is CSAQDRDGYTF. The CDR3 DNA reads as TGCAGTGCTCAGGACAGGGATGGCTACACCTTC. The rearrangement links TRBV20-1 to TRBJ1-2, with 8 bases matching TRBD1. CDR1 is DFQATT and CDR2 is SNEGSKA in the germline V gene (reference sequence). V gave up 5 bases and J gave up 6 bases; unmatched junction bases: 2. This CDR3 comprises 11 residues.

This clonotype appeared many times. This chain connects TRBV18 to TRBJ2-4, with D perhaps TRBD2 (6 bases). V lost 4 bases and J lost 0, with 19 bases in between. The CDR3 is made up of 18 amino acids. Germline V gives CDR1 KGHSH, CDR2 LQKENI. Here the CDR3 DNA reads TGTGCCAGCTCACTGACTTCCCCCGGGGGTCTAGCCAAAAACATTCAGTACTTC. Its translation: CASSLTSPGGLAKNIQYF.

This clonotype was detected ten times or more. V gene TRBV28 combines with J gene TRBJ1-5; D gene ambiguous. Per the germline V gene, CDR1 is MDHEN and CDR2 is SYDVKM. V was shortened by 2 bases and J by 5 bases, with 10 bases between the two germline ends. The CDR3 covers 14 residues. Written as DNA, the CDR3 is TGTGCCAGCAGTTTAGTGAAGGGTTATCAGCCCCAGCATTTT. Translating it yields CASSLVKGYQPQHF.

The table lists this clonotype with many counts. The V and J genes are TRBV4-3 and TRBJ2-4; 9 bases agree with TRBD2. The V gene end was trimmed by 0 bases and the J gene end by 1 base; junction bases not matched to a gene: 4. CDR1 is LGHNA, CDR2 YSLEER, per germline. This CDR3 contains 17 residues. The DNA of the CDR3 is TGCGCCAGCAGCCAAGACGAAGCGGGAGGTGCCAAAAACATTCAGTACTTC. Its protein product is CASSQDEAGGAKNIQYF.

This clonotype came up many times. The gene calls are TRBV6-2 or TRBV6-3 and TRBJ2-2; the match to TRBD1 covers 12 bases. The V gene's germline CDR1 is MNHEY and CDR2 SVGEGT. The V gene end was trimmed by 6 bases and the J gene end by 7 bases; junction bases not matched to a gene: 9. The CDR3 has 16 amino acids. Here the CDR3 DNA reads TGTGCCAGCAGGGACCCGGGACAGGGGGCGATCGGGGAGCTGTTTTTT. Encoded protein: CASRDPGQGAIGELFF.

This clonotype has a count of ten or more. This chain connects TRBV20-1 to TRBJ2-7; D unresolved. Trimming took off 3 bases at V and 0 bases at J, with 6 bases between the two ends. Germline lookup yields CDR1 DFQATT and CDR2 SNEGSKA (reference sequence). This CDR3 has 12 amino acids. The CDR3 region has the DNA TGCAGTGCTAGTTACATCTCCTACGAGCAGTACTTC. Residues: CSASYISYEQYF.

This clonotype was counted at least ten times. V gene TRBV29-1 combines with J gene TRBJ2-3, with TRBD1 identical over 8 bases. With 2 bases clipped from V and 5 bases from J, the junction kept 9 bases outside the gene matches. Per germline, CDR1 SQVTM and CDR2 ANQGSEA. This CDR3 contains 15 residues. The CDR3 loop reads CSVEPDRASGDTQYF. CDR3 coding DNA: TGCAGCGTTGAACCGGACAGGGCTTCGGGAGATACGCAGTATTTT.

This clonotype was detected many times. This chain connects TRBV5-1 to TRBJ2-5, with TRBD2 identical over 10 bases. From germline, CDR1 is SGHRS and CDR2 YFSETQ. This CDR3 has 17 residues. Trimming cost V 1 base and J 3 bases; bases outside gene matches: 9. In nucleotides, the CDR3 is TGCGCCAGCAGCTTGAGATTCGAGCTAGCGGGAGAAGAGACCCAGTACTTC. Its protein is CASSLRFELAGEETQYF.